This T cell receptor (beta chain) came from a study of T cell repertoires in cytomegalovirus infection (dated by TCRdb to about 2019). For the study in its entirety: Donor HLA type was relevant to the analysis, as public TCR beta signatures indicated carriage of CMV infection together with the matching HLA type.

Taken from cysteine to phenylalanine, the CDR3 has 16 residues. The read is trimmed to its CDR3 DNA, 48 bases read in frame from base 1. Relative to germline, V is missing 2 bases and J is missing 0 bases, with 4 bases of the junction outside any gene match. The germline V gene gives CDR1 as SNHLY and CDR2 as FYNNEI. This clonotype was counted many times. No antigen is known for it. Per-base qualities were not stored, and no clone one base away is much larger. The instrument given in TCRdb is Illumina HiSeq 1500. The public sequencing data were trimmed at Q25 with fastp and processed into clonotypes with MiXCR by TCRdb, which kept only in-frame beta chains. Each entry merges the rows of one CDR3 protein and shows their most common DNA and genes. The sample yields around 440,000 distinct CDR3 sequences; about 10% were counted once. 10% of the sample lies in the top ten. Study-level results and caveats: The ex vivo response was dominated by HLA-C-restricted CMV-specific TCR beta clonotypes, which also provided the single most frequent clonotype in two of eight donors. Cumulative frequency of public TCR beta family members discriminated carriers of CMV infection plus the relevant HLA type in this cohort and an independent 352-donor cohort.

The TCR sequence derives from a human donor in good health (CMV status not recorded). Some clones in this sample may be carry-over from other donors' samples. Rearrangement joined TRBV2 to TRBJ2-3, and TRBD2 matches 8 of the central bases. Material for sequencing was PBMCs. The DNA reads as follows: TGTGCCAGCAGTGAATTAGCGGGATGGAGCACAGATACGCAGTATTTT. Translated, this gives CASSELAGWSTDTQYF.